Below, 16 T cell receptor beta chains from the same sample are listed, as sequenced in a study of blood T cell repertoires in COVID-19. Produced via immunoSEQ multiplex PCR; TCRdb's table is partial and in-frame only. This sample has about 65,000 clones, with approximately 77% found just once. The sample comprised peripheral blood. These receptors were obtained from a human donor in a cohort sampled during active COVID-19.

The chain employs TRBV19 and TRBJ2-2, with D perhaps TRBD1 (5 bases). Germline-derived CDR1 and CDR2 are LNHDA and SQIVND (reference sequence). CDR3 length equals 13 residues. V was shortened by 4 bases and J by 4 bases, with 7 bases between the two germline ends. The CDR3 here is CASSKGPTGELFF. The CDR3 DNA sequence: TGTGCCAGTAGTAAGGGGCCCACCGGGGAGCTGTTTTTT.

The chain combines TRBV4-1 with TRBJ2-1; 8 nucleotides align to TRBD2. CDR3 size: 15 residues. CDR1 is MGHRA, CDR2 YSYEKL, per germline. V gave up 0 bases and J gave up 4 bases; unmatched junction bases: 2. CDR3 coding DNA: TGCGCCAGCAGCCAAGATAGCGGGGTGTACAATGAGCAGTTCTTC. Amino acids: CASSQDSGVYNEQFF.

J is TRBJ2-3 and V is TRBV6-2 or TRBV6-3; perhaps TRBD1 as D (5 bases). The length of the CDR3 is 16 residues. Deletions cut 2 bases from V and 4 bases from J, with 16 bases between. CDR1 and CDR2 from the germline V gene are MNHEY and SVGEGT. The CDR3 is CASSYGARLQADTQYF. The CDR3 nucleotides read TGTGCCAGCAGTTACGGGGCTCGGTTACAAGCAGATACGCAGTATTTT.

The V and J genes are TRBV6-2 or TRBV6-3 and TRBJ2-2, with TRBD1 matching over 9 bases. The trim removed 2 bases at V and 4 bases at J, leaving 8 bases unmatched. Germline V gene lookup returns CDR1 MNHEY and CDR2 SVGEGT. The CDR3 runs 17 residues. The CDR3 sequence: CASSYPRTGAITGELFF. The CDR3 bases are TGTGCCAGCAGTTACCCCCGGACAGGGGCCATCACCGGGGAGCTGTTTTTT.

The chain couples TRBV3-1 (or the pseudogene TRBV3-2) to TRBJ2-1, with 8 positions matching TRBD2. The J segment lost 3 bases and the V segment lost 0 bases, leaving 19 bases of the junction unmatched. This CDR3 comprises 21 residues. In germline, CDR1 is LGHDT, CDR2 YNNKEL (reference sequence). CDR3 nucleotide sequence: TGTGCCAGCAGCCAAGATGGAGGTAGCGGGGCTTCCCTCCGAAACTACAATGAGCAGTTCTTC. Its translation: CASSQDGGSGASLRNYNEQFF.

This clone has a handful of counts. The V call is TRBV28, the J call TRBJ1-3; no definite D call. Trimming took 8 bases from V and 0 from J, leaving 11 bases between them. The CDR3 is 14 residues long. Germline loops: CDR1 MDHEN, CDR2 SYDVKM. DNA for the CDR3: TGTGCCAGCGGTCAGCGTCTCTCTGGAAACACCATATATTTT. This encodes CASGQRLSGNTIYF.

The chain is built from TRBV7-2 and TRBJ1-1, with D tentatively TRBD1 (6 bases). V gave up 1 base and J gave up 5 bases, with 17 bases separating them. Germline-derived CDR1 and CDR2 are SGHTA and FQGNSA. The CDR3 runs 16 residues. In nucleotides, the CDR3 is TGTGCCAGCAGCTTAGACGGGGGGGCGCGTGGGACTGAAGCTTTCTTT. Its translation: CASSLDGGARGTEAFF. The complete variable domain, with remaining parts taken from reference TRBV7-2 and TRBJ1-1, reads GAGVSQSPSNKVTEKGKDVELRCDPISGHTALYWYRQSLGQGLEFLIYFQGNSAPDKSGLPSDRFSAERTGGSVSTLTIQRTQQEDSAVYLCASSLDGGARGTEAFFGQGTRLTVV.

The chain joins TRBV4-3 to TRBJ2-7, with a weak D call TRBD1 (5 bases). The germline V gene has CDR1 LGHNA and CDR2 YSLEER. The CDR3 runs 15 residues. V lost 0 bases and J 4 bases, leaving 13 bases between the germline ends. CDR3 residues: CASSQDWQGGYEQYF. In DNA form, the CDR3 reads TGCGCCAGCAGCCAAGATTGGCAGGGTGGATACGAGCAGTACTTC.

The chain combines TRBV9 with TRBJ2-7; D gene unclear. Germline-derived CDR1 and CDR2 are SGDLS and YYNGEE. V was clipped by 0 bases and J by 2 bases, with 12 bases between them. CDR3 length: 15 residues. Here the CDR3 reads CASSVGGRSAYEQYF. Here the CDR3 DNA reads TGTGCCAGCAGCGTAGGAGGAAGATCGGCCTACGAGCAGTACTTC.

V usage is TRBV5-1 and J usage is TRBJ2-2; 9 bases fit TRBD1. Trimming took 4 bases from V and 4 from J; bases not matched to a gene: 5. Germline CDR1 reads SGHRS; CDR2 reads YFSETQ. The CDR3 consists of 15 residues. The CDR3 sequence is CASSTGGAGTGELFF. The CDR3 region has the DNA TGCGCCAGCAGCACAGGGGGCGCCGGCACCGGGGAGCTGTTTTTT.

The rearrangement links TRBV28 to TRBJ2-7; possible D gene TRBD2, 5 bases. V was clipped by 9 bases and J by 7 bases, with 10 bases between them. CDR1 and CDR2 (germline): MDHEN, SYDVKM. The CDR3 extends over 10 amino acids. CDR3 sequence: CASGLGEQYF. The CDR3 DNA reads TGTGCCAGTGGACTGGGTGAGCAGTACTTC.

This clone came up once. The chain carries TRBV6-5 and TRBJ2-3, with 11 bases aligning to TRBD2. The germline V gene has CDR1 MNHEY and CDR2 SVGAGI. This CDR3 spans 14 amino acids. V gave up 6 bases and J gave up 7 bases; unmatched junction bases: 6. The CDR3 nucleotides are TGTGCCAGCAGCGTAGCGGGGGGGCCGTATACGCAGTATTTT. Encoded protein: CASSVAGGPYTQYF.

This chain joins TRBV7-2 and TRBJ2-7, with TRBD2 matching 8 bases. CDR3 size: 13 residues. J was trimmed by 4 bases and V by 11 bases; bases with no gene match: 10. Germline loops: CDR1 SGHTA, CDR2 FQGNSA. CDR3 amino acids: CALGGGRVYEQYF. CDR3 bases: TGTGCCCTCGGGGGGGGACGGGTTTACGAGCAGTACTTC. Using reference TRBV7-2 and TRBJ2-7 for the parts outside the CDR3, the full variable domain is GAGVSQSPSNKVTEKGKDVELRCDPISGHTALYWYRQSLGQGLEFLIYFQGNSAPDKSGLPSDRFSAERTGGSVSTLTIQRTQQEDSAVYLCALGGGRVYEQYFGPGTRLTVT.

The J gene is TRBJ1-5, the V gene TRBV2; D may be TRBD1 (5 bases). Germline values: CDR1 SNHLY, CDR2 FYNNEI. Trimming left V 5 bases short and J 7 bases short, with 12 bases between. The CDR3 runs to 13 residues. CDR3 residues: CASSLQERQPQHF. The CDR3 DNA follows: TGTGCCAGCAGTTTACAGGAACGCCAGCCCCAGCATTTT.

The rearrangement uses TRBV29-1 and TRBJ1-1; a weak D match, TRBD1 (5 bases). In germline, CDR1 is SQVTM, CDR2 ANQGSEA. Trimming stripped 4 bases from V and 1 base from J, with 7 bases between. This CDR3 has 12 residues. In nucleotides, the CDR3 is TGCAGCGTTGTACAGGCGAACACTGAAGCTTTCTTT. Its translation is CSVVQANTEAFF.

This clone was seen a handful of times. The rearrangement joins TRBV20-1 to TRBJ2-5; no definite D call. This CDR3 contains 11 residues. Trimming took off 5 bases at V and 4 bases at J, with 8 bases between the two ends. The V gene's germline CDR1 is DFQATT and CDR2 SNEGSKA (reference sequence). Written as DNA, the CDR3 is TGCAGTGCTCCCTTGAGAGAGACCCAGTACTTC. Protein product: CSAPLRETQYF.